The source of this TCR beta chain is a study of blood T cells in healthy people across ages (dated by TCRdb to 2015 to 2017). Some background on the complete study: In model experiments, template switching captured roughly one uniquely barcoded TCR beta cDNA molecule for every two T cells. Using deep sequencing normalized with unique cDNA molecular identifiers, the study measured how TCR beta repertoire diversity changes with age. Donors were grouped into four age groups: young (average roughly 16 years), middle-aged (roughly 37), aged (roughly 67) and long-lived (about 82). To avoid experimental bias, donors of different ages were distributed randomly across sequencing lanes. Using the same blood draw, the study looked at two additional independent replicas of 1 million unique cDNA reads for two donors, one aged 18 to 30 and the other aged 80 or older.

CDR1 SEHNR and CDR2 FQNEAQ were looked up in the germline V gene (reference sequence). The junction carries 17 bases between V and J, which are trimmed by 5 bases and 12 bases respectively. There are 12 amino acids in the CDR3, from cysteine to phenylalanine inclusive. The only DNA kept is the CDR3, 36 bases in frame from the first base. As regards this clonotype: There is no known antigen for this receptor. No base quality information exists; no much larger clone differs at one position.

The 39 donors, aged roughly 6 to 95 years, were systemically healthy Caucasian individuals from Russia. Each donor gave about 11 milliliters of peripheral blood, drawn into EDTA-treated Vacutainer tubes. Ficoll-Paque density-gradient centrifugation was used to isolate PBMCs, with at least 6.5 million per sample. Total RNA, at least 5 micrograms per sample, was extracted from PBMCs with Trizol reagent. The percentages of naive CD45RAhigh/CD27high T cells were determined by flow cytometry on a PBMC aliquot from every donor. Study-wide findings and limitations: Because the CMV infection status of the donors was unknown, age-related changes in expanded clonotypes may potentially have been confounded. Estimates of total diversity from one million sequenced T cells were regarded as lower bounds and underestimates. Observed TCR beta diversity per million T cells fell roughly linearly with age, and a significant reduction was already apparent by age roughly 40. Since profiling was done on bulk unsorted PBMCs, naive and antigen-experienced compartments could not be conclusively compared. Observed TCR beta diversity correlated strongly with the percentage of naive T cells measured by flow cytometry. Compared with the aged group, the long-lived group had more naive CD4+ T cells, fewer expanded clones and increased TCR diversity, a pattern suggesting age selection.

The library was prepared using 5' RACE. TCRdb shows the sequencer as Illumina HiSeq 2500. The second PCR ran for roughly 6 to 11 cycles and used a J-beta primer mix along with a sample-barcoded 5' primer. A unique molecular identifier was introduced onto each TCR beta cDNA molecule by a template-switch 5' adaptor carrying 12 random nucleotides. Each sample yielded at least 2.5 million CDR3-containing paired-end reads. The Mint cDNA synthesis kit, primed by a TRBC-specific oligonucleotide, was used to synthesize first-strand cDNA from all RNA. After uracil-DNA glycosylase treatment, a first 18-cycle PCR used universal primers M1SS and BC2_uni_R on all cDNA. As for how the authors treated the data: For normalization, 1 million high-quality reads were randomly selected from each sample, with every read carrying a distinct molecular identifier. Reads with shared molecular identifiers were discarded instead of being binned into consensus sequences. MiTCR, with a Q25 quality threshold and the strictest error-elimination algorithm, was used for CDR3 identification, clonotype clustering and error correction. Lower-bound total TCR beta diversity was estimated with a nonparametric unseen species model using Euler transformation. TCRdb reran the public reads through fastp at Q25 and MiXCR, keeping productive beta chains. Each entry merges the rows of one CDR3 protein and shows their most common DNA and genes. The V and J calls were not made by the authors but by TCRdb's processing. The table for this sample lists 850,000 to 1,300,000 distinct CDR3 sequences; 40% to 50% of them were counted only once. The top ten hold 15% to 20% of the sample.

This clonotype was sampled from a woman aged 60-75 years in good health. The sequenced material came from blood. The V gene is TRBV7-9 and the J gene is TRBJ2-7; there is no confident call for the D gene. The CDR3 amino acid sequence is: CASSLPGSEAYF. The base sequence is TGTGCCAGCAGCCTCCCGGGCTCTGAAGCGTACTTC.